This T cell receptor (beta chain) was sequenced in a study of blood T cell repertoires in COVID-19. Study overall: Researchers got acute and convalescent COVID-19 samples from the United States, Italy and Spain. Sources were T cells, B-cell-depleted T cells, or PBMCs; the material itself was cDNA or gDNA.

V gave up 7 bases and J gave up 6 bases, with 11 bases separating them. This CDR3 comprises 12 residues. The germline V gene has CDR1 SGHRS and CDR2 YFSETQ. Per the original methods: Scientists estimated how many nucleated cells there were by amplifying reference gene primers. Profiled with immunoSEQ multiplex PCR; TCRdb holds only in-frame clones, not every one. Clone size and the V and J calls come from that table; the DNA yielded D and trimming. Among under 200,000 clones listed, around nine tenths were seen once. The source is a man aged 18-30 years with active or convalescent COVID-19. The chain combines TRBV5-1 with TRBJ2-1, with D possibly TRBD2 on 5 matching bases. Specimen: peripheral blood. CDR3 in amino acids: CASAVRGNEQFF. The CDR3 DNA reads as TGCGCCAGCGCGGTTCGGGGCAATGAGCAGTTCTTC.